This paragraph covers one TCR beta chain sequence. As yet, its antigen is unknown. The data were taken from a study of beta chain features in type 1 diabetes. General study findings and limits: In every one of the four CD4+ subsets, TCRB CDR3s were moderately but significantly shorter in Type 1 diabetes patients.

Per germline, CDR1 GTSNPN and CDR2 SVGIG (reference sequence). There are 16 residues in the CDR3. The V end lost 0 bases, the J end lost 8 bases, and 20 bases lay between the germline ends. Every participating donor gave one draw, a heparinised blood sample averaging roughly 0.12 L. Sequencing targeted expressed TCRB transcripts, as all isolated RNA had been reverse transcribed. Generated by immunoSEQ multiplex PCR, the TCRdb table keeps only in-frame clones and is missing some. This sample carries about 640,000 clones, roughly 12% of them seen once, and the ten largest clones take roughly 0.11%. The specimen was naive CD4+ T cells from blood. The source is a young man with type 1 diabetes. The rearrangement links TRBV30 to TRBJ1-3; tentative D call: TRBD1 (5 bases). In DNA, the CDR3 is TGTGCCTGGAGTGTGTCCAGGGTTTTGGTTCAGGACACCATATATTTT. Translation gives CAWSVSRVLVQDTIYF.